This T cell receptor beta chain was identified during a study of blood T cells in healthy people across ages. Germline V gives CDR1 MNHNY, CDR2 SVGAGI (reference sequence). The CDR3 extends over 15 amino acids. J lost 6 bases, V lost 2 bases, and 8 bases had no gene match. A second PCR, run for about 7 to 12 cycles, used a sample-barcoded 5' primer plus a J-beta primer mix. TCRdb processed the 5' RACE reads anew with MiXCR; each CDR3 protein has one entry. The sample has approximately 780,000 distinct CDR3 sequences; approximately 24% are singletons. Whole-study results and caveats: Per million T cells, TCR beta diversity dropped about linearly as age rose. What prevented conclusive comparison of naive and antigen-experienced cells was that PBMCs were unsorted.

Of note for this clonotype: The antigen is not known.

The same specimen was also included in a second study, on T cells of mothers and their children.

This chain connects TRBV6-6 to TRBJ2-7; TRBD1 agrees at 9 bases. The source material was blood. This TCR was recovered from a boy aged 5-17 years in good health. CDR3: CASSYRRTGEPEQYF. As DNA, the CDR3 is TGTGCCAGCAGTTACCGCAGGACAGGGGAACCCGAGCAGTACTTC.